The entry below gives a single T cell receptor (beta chain) sequence along with its context. The antigen is undetermined. The data were taken from a study of Tregs in tolerant kidney transplant recipients. Recipients received nonmyeloablative bone marrow transplants from related graft donors, with transient mixed chimerism. V gave up 0 bases and J gave up 6 bases; unmatched junction bases: 9. The V gene's germline CDR1 is SGHRS and CDR2 YFSETQ. This CDR3 comprises 16 residues. Whole-study results and caveats: The most relevant donor-specific Treg TCRbeta repertoire apparently came from expansion with activated donor B cells.

Only in-frame clones appear in the TCRdb table, and some are missing; sequencing was by immunoSEQ multiplex PCR. The sample lists roughly 86,000 clones, more than 85% occurring once. This clonotype was sampled from a human patient who received a combined kidney and bone marrow transplant. Some T cells may trace back to the graft donor. The sample consisted of CD4+ T cells from blood (PBMCs), taken 12 months after the transplant. V and J are TRBV5-1 and TRBJ2-3; 8 nucleotides align to TRBD1. The CDR3 sequence: CASSLALTGEVDTQYF. CDR3 DNA sequence: TGCGCCAGCAGCTTGGCTCTGACAGGGGAAGTTGATACGCAGTATTTT.